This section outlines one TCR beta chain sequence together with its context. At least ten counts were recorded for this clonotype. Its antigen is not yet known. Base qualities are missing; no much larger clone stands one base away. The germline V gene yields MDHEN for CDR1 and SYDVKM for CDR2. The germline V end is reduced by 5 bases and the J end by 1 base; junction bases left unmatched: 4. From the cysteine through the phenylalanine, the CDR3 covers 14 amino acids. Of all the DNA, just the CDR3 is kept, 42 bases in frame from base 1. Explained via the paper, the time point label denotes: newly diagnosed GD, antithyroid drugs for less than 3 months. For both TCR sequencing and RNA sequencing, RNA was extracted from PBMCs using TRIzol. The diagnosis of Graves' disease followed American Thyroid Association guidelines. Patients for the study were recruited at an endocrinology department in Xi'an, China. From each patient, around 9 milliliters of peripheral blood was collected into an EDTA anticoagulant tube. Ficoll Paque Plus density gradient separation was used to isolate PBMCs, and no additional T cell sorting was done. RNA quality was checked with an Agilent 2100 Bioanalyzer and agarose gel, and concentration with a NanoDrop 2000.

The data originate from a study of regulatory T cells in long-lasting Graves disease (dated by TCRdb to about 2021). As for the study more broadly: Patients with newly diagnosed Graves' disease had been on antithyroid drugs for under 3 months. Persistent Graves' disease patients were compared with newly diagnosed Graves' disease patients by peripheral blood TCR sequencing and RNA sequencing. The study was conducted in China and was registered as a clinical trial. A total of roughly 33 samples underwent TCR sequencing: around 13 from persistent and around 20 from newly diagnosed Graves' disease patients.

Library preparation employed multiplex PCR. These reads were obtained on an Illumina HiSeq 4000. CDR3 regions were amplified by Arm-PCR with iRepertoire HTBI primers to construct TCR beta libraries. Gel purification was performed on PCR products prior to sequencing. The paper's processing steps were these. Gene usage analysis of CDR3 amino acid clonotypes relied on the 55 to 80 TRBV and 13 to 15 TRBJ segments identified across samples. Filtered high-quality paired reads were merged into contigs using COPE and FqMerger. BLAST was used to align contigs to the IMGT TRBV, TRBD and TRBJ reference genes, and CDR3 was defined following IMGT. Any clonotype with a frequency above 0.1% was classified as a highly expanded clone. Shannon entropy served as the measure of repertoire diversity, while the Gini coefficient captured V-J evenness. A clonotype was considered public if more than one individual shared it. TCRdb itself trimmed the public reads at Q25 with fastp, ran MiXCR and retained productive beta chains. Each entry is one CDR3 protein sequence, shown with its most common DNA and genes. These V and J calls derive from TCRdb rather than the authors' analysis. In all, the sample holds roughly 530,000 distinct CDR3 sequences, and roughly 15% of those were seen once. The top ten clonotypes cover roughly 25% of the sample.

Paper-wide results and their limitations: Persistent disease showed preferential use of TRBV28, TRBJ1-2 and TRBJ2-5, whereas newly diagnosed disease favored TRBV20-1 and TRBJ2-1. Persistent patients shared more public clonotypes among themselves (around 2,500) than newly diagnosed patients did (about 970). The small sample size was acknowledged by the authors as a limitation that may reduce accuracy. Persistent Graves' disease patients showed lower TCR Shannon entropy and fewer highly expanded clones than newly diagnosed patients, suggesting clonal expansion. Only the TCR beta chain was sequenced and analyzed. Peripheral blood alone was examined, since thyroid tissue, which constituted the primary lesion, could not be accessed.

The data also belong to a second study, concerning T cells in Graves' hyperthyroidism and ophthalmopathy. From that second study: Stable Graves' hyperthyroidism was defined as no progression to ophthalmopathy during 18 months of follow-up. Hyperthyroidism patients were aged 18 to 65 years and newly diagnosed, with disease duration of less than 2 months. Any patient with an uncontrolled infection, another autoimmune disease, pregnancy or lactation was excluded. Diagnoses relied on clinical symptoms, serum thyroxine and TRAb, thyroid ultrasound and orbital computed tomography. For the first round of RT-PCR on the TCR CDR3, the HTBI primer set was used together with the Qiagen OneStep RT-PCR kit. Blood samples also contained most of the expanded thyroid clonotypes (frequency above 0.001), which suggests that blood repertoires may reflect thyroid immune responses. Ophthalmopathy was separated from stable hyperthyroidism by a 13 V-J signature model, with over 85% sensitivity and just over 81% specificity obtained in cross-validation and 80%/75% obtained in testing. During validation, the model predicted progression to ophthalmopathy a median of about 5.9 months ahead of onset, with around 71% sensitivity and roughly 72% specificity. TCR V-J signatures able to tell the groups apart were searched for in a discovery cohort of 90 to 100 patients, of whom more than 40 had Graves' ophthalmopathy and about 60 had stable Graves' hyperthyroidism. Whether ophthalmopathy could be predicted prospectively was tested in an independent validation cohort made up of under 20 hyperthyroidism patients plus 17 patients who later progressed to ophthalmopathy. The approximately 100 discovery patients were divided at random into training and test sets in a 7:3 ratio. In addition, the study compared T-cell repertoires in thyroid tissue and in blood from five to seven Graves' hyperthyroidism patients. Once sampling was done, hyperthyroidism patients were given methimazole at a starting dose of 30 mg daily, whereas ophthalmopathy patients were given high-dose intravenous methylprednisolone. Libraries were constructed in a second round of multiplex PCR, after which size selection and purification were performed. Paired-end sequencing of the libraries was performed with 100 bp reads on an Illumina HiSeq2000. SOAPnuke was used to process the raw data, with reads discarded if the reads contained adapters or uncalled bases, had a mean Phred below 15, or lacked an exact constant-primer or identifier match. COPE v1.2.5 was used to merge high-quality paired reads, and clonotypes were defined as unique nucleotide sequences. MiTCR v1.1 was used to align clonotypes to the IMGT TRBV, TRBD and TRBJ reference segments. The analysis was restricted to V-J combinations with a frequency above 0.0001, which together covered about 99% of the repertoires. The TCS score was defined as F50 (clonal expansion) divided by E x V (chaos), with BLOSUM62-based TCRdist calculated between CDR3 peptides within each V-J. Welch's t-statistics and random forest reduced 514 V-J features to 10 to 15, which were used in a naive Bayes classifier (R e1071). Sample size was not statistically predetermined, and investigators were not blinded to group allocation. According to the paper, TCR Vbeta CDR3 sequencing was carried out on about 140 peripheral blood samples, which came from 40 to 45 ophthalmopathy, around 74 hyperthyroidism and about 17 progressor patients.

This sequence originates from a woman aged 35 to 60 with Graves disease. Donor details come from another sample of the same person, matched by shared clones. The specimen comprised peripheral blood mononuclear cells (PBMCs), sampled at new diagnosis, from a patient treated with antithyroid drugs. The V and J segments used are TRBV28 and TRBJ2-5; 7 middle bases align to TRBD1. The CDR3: CASSGRDSQETQYF. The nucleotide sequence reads TGTGCCAGCAGTGGTCGGGACAGCCAAGAGACCCAGTACTTC.